The next 17 T cell receptor beta chains were all read from a single sample in a study of cytomegalovirus exposure and HLA in healthy donors listed by TCRdb under 2017. The library came from the immunoSEQ multiplex PCR assay. A mixture of 60 forward primers for TCR Vbeta segments and 13 reverse primers for TCR Jbeta segments was used in the multiplex PCR. TCRdb re-hosts the immuneACCESS table, in-frame sequences only. Its copies lack some clones; in the studies checked, an unresolved V gene accounts for under half of them, and the cause for the rest is not known. The sample table records some 100,000 clones; more than 75% of these occur just once. The biggest ten clones account for more than 3% of the sample. The source material was PBMCs. Receptors originate from a woman between 45 and 60 years old in good health and CMV-seropositive.

This chain joins TRBV9 and TRBJ1-3; D is possibly TRBD1 (6 bases). Germline CDR1 reads SGDLS; CDR2 reads YYNGEE. The CDR3 is 14 amino acids. V shed 3 bases and J shed 7 bases, with 14 bases lying between them. The CDR3 sequence is CASSGGGFGNTIYF. DNA of the CDR3: TGTGCCAGCAGCGGAGGGGGATTTGGCAACACCATATATTTT.

V gene TRBV30 combines with J gene TRBJ1-2, with 9 nucleotides matching TRBD1. Germline V gives CDR1 GTSNPN, CDR2 SVGIG (reference sequence). J gave up 5 bases and V 4 bases, and 5 bases lay outside the gene matches. This CDR3 region has 13 residues. CDR3 sequence: CAWTGTGPYGYTF. The CDR3 region has the DNA TGTGCCTGGACAGGGACAGGGCCTTATGGCTACACCTTC.

The rearrangement joins TRBV5-1 to TRBJ2-5; D is uncertain. The CDR3 is 16 amino acids. Germline CDR1 is SGHRS and CDR2 is YFSETQ. Trimming took 2 bases from V and 1 from J, leaving 15 bases between them. The CDR3: CASSLAPLQAQETQYF. CDR3 coding DNA: TGCGCCAGCAGCTTAGCCCCGCTCCAAGCCCAAGAGACCCAGTACTTC.

This clone has more than one count but fewer than ten. The chain carries TRBV15 and TRBJ2-5; 11 positions agree with TRBD2. CDR1 is LNHNV and CDR2 is YYDKDF in the germline V gene (reference sequence). The J segment lost 0 bases and the V segment lost 5 bases, leaving 11 bases of the junction unmatched. The CDR3 has 18 amino acids. The DNA for the CDR3 is TGTGCCACCAGCGCGGGGACATTGACTAGCGGGGACCAAGAGACCCAGTACTTC. Translating it yields CATSAGTLTSGDQETQYF.

V is TRBV9 and J is TRBJ2-7; 8 bases fit TRBD2. The CDR3 contains 16 residues. The V gene end was trimmed by 0 bases and the J gene end by 2 bases; junction bases not matched to a gene: 7. Germline V gives CDR1 SGDLS, CDR2 YYNGEE. The CDR3: CASSVGQGGRTYEQYF. CDR3 bases: TGTGCCAGCAGCGTAGGGCAGGGCGGGAGGACCTACGAGCAGTACTTC.

With respect to this clone: One end of the junction varies from germline; a read error may be responsible. The V call is TRBV15, the J call TRBJ1-1; D is uncertain. CDR1 and CDR2 (germline): LNHNV, YYDKDF (reference sequence). CDR3 length equals 17 residues. CDR3 amino acids: CATRRGPKVRLNTEAFF. The DNA for the CDR3 is TGTGCCACCAGGAGAGGGCCCAAAGTTCGCTTGAACACTGAAGCTTTCTTT.

A single count supports this clone. The rearrangement uses TRBV27 and TRBJ2-7; D ambiguous. V lost 4 bases, J lost 5 bases, and 15 bases lay in between. In germline, CDR1 is MNHEY, CDR2 SMNVEV (reference sequence). This CDR3 spans 14 amino acids. CDR3 nucleotide sequence: TGTGCCAGCAGTTCGAACGCCATAACGGACGAGCAGTACTTC. Its translation is CASSSNAITDEQYF.

This clone was observed a single time. The chain carries TRBV7-3 and TRBJ2-2; TRBD1 matches at 8 bases. CDR1 and CDR2 from the germline V gene are SGHTA and FQGTGA. This CDR3 is built from 20 residues. V gave up 5 bases and J gave up 5 bases; unmatched junction bases: 22. The CDR3 protein is CASSGQGRETGYSGTGELFF. The CDR3 DNA follows: TGTGCCAGCAGCGGACAGGGTCGGGAAACCGGGTATTCCGGAACCGGGGAGCTGTTTTTT.

This chain uses TRBV7-6 with TRBJ2-1, with 12 bases identical to TRBD2. CDR1 and CDR2 (germline): SGHVS, FNYEAQ. Unmatched junction bases numbered 12, after V lost 5 bases and J lost 4 bases. The CDR3 is 18 residues long. CDR3 bases: TGTGCCAGCAGCAGGGGACTAGCGGGCGACATTACGTACAATGAGCAGTTCTTC. Encoded protein: CASSRGLAGDITYNEQFF.

This rearrangement joins TRBV7-6 to TRBJ2-5, with unresolved D. The V and J ends lost 1 base and 0 bases respectively, with 6 bases between them. The germline V gene has CDR1 SGHVS and CDR2 FNYEAQ. The CDR3 contains 14 residues. CDR3 nucleotide sequence: TGTGCCAGCAGCTTAGGGTCGGACCAAGAGACCCAGTACTTC. Protein product: CASSLGSDQETQYF.

This chain links TRBV6-5 with TRBJ2-7, with TRBD1 matching over 11 bases. CDR1 is MNHEY, CDR2 SVGAGI, per germline. CDR3 length: 13 amino acids. After removal of 6 bases from V and 3 bases from J, the junction contained 1 base not matched to a gene. For the CDR3, the DNA is TGTGCCAGCAGGGACAGGGGGCTCTACGAGCAGTACTTC. Translated, it gives CASRDRGLYEQYF.

V gene TRBV5-6 combines with J gene TRBJ2-7; TRBD1 matches at 7 bases. The CDR3 is 15 residues long. CDR1 and CDR2 (germline): SGHDT, YYEEEE. The V and J ends lost 1 base and 5 bases, in that order; junction bases with no gene match: 9. The CDR3: CASSLLKGGVDEQYF. The CDR3 DNA reads TGTGCCAGCAGCTTGCTCAAAGGGGGCGTGGACGAGCAGTACTTC.

The chain recombines TRBV5-1 with TRBJ2-1; D is uncertain. V dropped 2 bases and J dropped 4 bases, with 10 bases sitting between them. CDR1 and CDR2 from the germline V gene are SGHRS and YFSETQ. The CDR3 is 14 residues long. In DNA form, the CDR3 reads TGCGCCAGCAGCTTAACGGGTTTATACAATGAGCAGTTCTTC. The encoded protein is CASSLTGLYNEQFF. Complete variable domain (other parts from reference TRBV5-1 and TRBJ2-1): KAGVTQTPRYLIKTRGQQVTLSCSPISGHRSVSWYQQTPGQGLQFLFEYFSETQRNKGNFPGRFSGRQFSNSRSEMNVSTLELGDSALYLCASSLTGLYNEQFFGPGTRLTVL.

The V and J genes are TRBV4-1 and TRBJ2-2; 7 nucleotides line up with TRBD2. Trimming removed 4 bases from V and 3 bases from J; junction bases left unmatched: 14. Germline-derived CDR1 and CDR2 are MGHRA and YSYEKL. This CDR3 contains 18 residues. The CDR3 region has the DNA TGCGCCAGCAGCCGGGGCGTGTCAACTAGCGTCGACACCGGGGAGCTGTTTTTT. Its protein product is CASSRGVSTSVDTGELFF.

As to this clone: The junction departs from the called germline gene at one end, perhaps through a read error. The V call is TRBV7-9, the J call TRBJ2-7, with unresolved D. CDR1 and CDR2 (germline): SEHNR, FQNEAQ (reference sequence). The CDR3 contains 12 residues. For the CDR3, the DNA is TGTTCCAGCAGCTTACGCTCCTACGAGCAGTACTTC. It encodes CSSSLRSYEQYF.

The chain has TRBV7-3 and TRBJ2-2; tentatively, D is TRBD1 (5 bases). In germline, CDR1 is SGHTA, CDR2 FQGTGA. The CDR3 spans 14 residues. Trimming removed 5 bases from V and 1 base from J, with 8 bases in between. CDR3 amino acids: CASSLTVNTGELFF. CDR3 nucleotides: TGTGCCAGCAGCCTGACAGTGAACACCGGGGAGCTGTTTTTT.

The chain has TRBV10-3 and TRBJ2-5, with D possibly matching TRBD1 (7 bases). Trimming took off 9 bases at V and 0 bases at J, with 14 bases between the two ends. The length of the CDR3 is 14 residues. Per germline, CDR1 ENHRY and CDR2 SYGVKD. CDR3 DNA: TGTGCCATAGGCAGGGGGGACTACCAAGAGACCCAGTACTTC. Translated: CAIGRGDYQETQYF.